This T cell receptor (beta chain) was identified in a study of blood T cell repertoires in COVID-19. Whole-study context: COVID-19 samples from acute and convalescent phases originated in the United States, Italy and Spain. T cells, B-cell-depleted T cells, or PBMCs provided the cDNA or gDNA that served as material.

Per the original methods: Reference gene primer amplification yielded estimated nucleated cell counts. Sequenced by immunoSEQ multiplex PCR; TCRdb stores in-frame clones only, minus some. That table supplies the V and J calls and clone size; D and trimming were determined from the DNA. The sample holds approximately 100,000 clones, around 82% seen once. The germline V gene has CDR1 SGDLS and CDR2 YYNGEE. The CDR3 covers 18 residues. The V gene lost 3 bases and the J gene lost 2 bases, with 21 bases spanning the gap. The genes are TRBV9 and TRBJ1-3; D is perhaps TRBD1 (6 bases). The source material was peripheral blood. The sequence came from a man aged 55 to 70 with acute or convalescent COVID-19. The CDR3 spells CASSAASQGIGPGNTIYF. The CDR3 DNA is TGTGCCAGCAGCGCGGCATCACAGGGAATAGGGCCTGGAAACACCATATATTTT.